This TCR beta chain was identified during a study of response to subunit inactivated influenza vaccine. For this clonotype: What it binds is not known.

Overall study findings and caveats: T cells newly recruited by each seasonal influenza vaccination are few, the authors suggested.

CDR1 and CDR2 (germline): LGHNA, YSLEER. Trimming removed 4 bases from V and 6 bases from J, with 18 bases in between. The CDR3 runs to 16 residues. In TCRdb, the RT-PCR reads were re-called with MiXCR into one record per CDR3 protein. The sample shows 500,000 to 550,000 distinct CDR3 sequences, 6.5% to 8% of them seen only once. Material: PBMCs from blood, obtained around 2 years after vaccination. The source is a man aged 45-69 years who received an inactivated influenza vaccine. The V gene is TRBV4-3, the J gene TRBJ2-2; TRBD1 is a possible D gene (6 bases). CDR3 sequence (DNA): TGCGCCAGCAGCCCGTCAGGGGCCGAATGGTCCGGGGAGCTGTTTTTT. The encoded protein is CASSPSGAEWSGELFF.